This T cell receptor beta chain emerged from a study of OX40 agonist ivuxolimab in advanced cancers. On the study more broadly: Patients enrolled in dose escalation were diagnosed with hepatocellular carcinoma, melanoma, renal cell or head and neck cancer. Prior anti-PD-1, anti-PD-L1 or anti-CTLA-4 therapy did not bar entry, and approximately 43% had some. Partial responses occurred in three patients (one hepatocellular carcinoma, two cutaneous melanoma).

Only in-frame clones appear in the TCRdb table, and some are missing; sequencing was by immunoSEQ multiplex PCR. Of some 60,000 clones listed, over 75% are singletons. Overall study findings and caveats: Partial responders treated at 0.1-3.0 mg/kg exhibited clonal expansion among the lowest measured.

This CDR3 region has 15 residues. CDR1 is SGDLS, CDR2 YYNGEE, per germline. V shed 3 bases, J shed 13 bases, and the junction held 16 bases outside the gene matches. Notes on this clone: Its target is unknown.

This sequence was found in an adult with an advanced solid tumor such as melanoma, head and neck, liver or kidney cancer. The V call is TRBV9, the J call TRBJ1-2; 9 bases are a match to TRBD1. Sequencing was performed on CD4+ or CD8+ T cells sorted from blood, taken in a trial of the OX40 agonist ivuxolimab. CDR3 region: CASSALSGQGFFTTF. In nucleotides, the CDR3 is TGTGCCAGCAGCGCGTTATCTGGACAGGGGTTTTTTACCACCTTC.